What follows describes a single T cell receptor (beta chain). This clone appeared many times. Its antigen has not been determined. There are no base qualities to consult, and no much larger clone falls within one base. These data originate in a study of metastatic and nonmetastatic thyroid tumors (dated by TCRdb to 2020 to 2022). Regarding the complete study: For patients with malignant and with benign thyroid disease, the researchers compared repertoires between peripheral blood samples and tumor or nodule tissue samples.

Library construction relied on PCR. TCRdb shows the sequencer as Illumina HiSeq 4000. High-throughput sequencing was used to profile the TCR beta-chain CDR3 region of every patient. The study's own analysis went as follows. CDR3 differences across clinicopathological groups were used to build a classifier for discriminating distant-metastatic papillary thyroid cancer patients. To measure repertoire diversity the researchers used the Shannon index, while the Morisita-Horn index served to gauge how similar the tumor and blood repertoires were. The raw public data were reprocessed by TCRdb itself: fastp quality trimming at Q25, MiXCR clonotype calling, in-frame beta chains only. The V and J calls and clone size are TCRdb's, not the authors'. In this sample the table shows fewer than 20,000 clones, 3.5% to 4.5% of which occur a single time. The ten most abundant clones make up 23% of the sample. No patient had received any treatment before thyroid surgery. Using T-cell receptor beta sequencing, the study looked back at clinical samples from patients collected from about 2011 to 2018.

The paper's findings and limits, for the study overall: TCR beta diversity was reported as significantly higher in malignant tumors than in benign nodules, in both blood and tumor samples.

This TCR derives from a female donor with papillary thyroid cancer or a benign thyroid nodule (not recorded which). Some clones in this sample may be carry-over from other donors' samples. Sample: tumor tissue.

The CDR3 reads as follows: CASSSFLAGYNEQFF. At the DNA level, the sequence is TGTGCCAGCAGTTCGTTCCTAGCGGGCTACAATGAGCAGTTCTTC. Here the chain combines TRBV6-1 and TRBJ2-1; the central 8 bases match TRBD2. The CDR3 measures 15 amino acids from cysteine to phenylalanine. CDR3 DNA only is kept here, 45 bases in frame from base 1. Sequences MNHNS (CDR1) and SASEGT (CDR2) are obtained from the germline V gene. Compared with germline, V lacks 5 bases and J lacks 3 bases; bases without a gene match: 6.